Listed here are 25 T cell receptor beta chains from one sample, sequenced in a study of identical twins. TCRdb processed the 5' RACE reads anew with MiXCR; each CDR3 protein has one entry. The table records 350,000 to 500,000 distinct CDR3 sequences, around 20% of them present only once. The sequenced material came from naive T cells sorted from blood. These receptors were collected from a man in his fifties in good health.

This clonotype has more than one count but fewer than ten. V usage is TRBV28 and J usage is TRBJ2-3; D might be TRBD1 (5 bases). V was cut by 5 bases and J by 2 bases, with 17 bases left in between. Germline lookup yields CDR1 MDHEN and CDR2 SYDVKM. There are 16 residues in the CDR3. DNA of the CDR3: TGTGCCAGCAGTCCGCCAAGGACAACCATCACAGATACGCAGTATTTT. It is translated as CASSPPRTTITDTQYF.

The table lists this clonotype with a few counts. This rearrangement joins TRBV11-2 to TRBJ1-6; D perhaps matches TRBD1 (5 bases). The germline gives CDR1 SGHAT, CDR2 FQNNGV. The CDR3 consists of 16 residues. V lost 0 bases and J lost 6, with 12 bases in between. The CDR3 bases are TGTGCCAGCAGCTTAGACGGCGGGACGGCTAATTCACCCCTCCACTTT. Its translation: CASSLDGGTANSPLHF.

The chain links TRBV5-1 to TRBJ2-7; 9 nucleotides align to TRBD2. The CDR3 is 15 residues long. Germline V gene lookup returns CDR1 SGHRS and CDR2 YFSETQ. J gave up 4 bases and V 1 base, and 6 bases lay outside the gene matches. Here the CDR3 reads CASSLYPSGKYEQYF. For the CDR3, the DNA is TGCGCCAGCAGCTTGTATCCTAGCGGGAAGTACGAGCAGTACTTC.

This chain uses TRBV25-1 with TRBJ2-7; no reliable D call. V was clipped by 1 base and J by 2 bases, with 15 bases between them. The germline V gene has CDR1 MGHDK and CDR2 SYGVNS. The CDR3 runs 16 residues. The CDR3 nucleotides read TGTGCCAGCAGTGAATCCCCTGGCCTTGGAGCCTACGAGCAGTACTTC. It specifies CASSESPGLGAYEQYF.

This clonotype has only a few counts. The chain joins TRBV5-1 to TRBJ1-1; 7 positions agree with TRBD1. The germline V gene encodes CDR1 SGHRS and CDR2 YFSETQ. With V trimmed by 5 bases and J by 2 bases, 6 bases remained unmatched. This CDR3 is 14 amino acids long. CDR3 coding DNA: TGCGCCAGCAGTTGGGACAGCCTAAACACTGAAGCTTTCTTT. Its protein product is CASSWDSLNTEAFF.

The V and J genes are TRBV20-1 and TRBJ2-1; 10 bases fit TRBD1. Germline V gene data show CDR1 as DFQATT and CDR2 as SNEGSKA (reference sequence). The junction had 16 bases not matched to a gene; V was cut back by 5 bases and J by 6 bases. The CDR3 totals 17 residues. The CDR3 DNA sequence: TGCAGTGCTCCGGGACAGGGGAGGGGGGCCCTCGCCAATGAGCAGTTCTTC. It yields the protein CSAPGQGRGALANEQFF.

In its sample, this clonotype was seen many times. The genes are TRBV5-1 and TRBJ2-3, with 7 positions matching TRBD1. The CDR3 consists of 17 residues. Looked up from germline, CDR1 is SGHRS and CDR2 is YFSETQ. V lost 4 bases, J lost 0 bases, and 11 bases stayed unmatched. CDR3 bases: TGCGCCAGCAGCACCGGGACAGCCACCCTTAGCACAGATACGCAGTATTTT. Protein sequence: CASSTGTATLSTDTQYF.

The V gene is TRBV11-2, the J gene TRBJ1-2; 10 nucleotides align to TRBD1. V was clipped by 5 bases and J by 7 bases; unmatched bases: 7. The CDR3 runs 14 residues. The germline V gene has CDR1 SGHAT and CDR2 FQNNGV. Written as DNA, the CDR3 is TGTGCCAGCAGCCCCGACAGGGGGCAGGGTGGCTACACCTTC. Residues: CASSPDRGQGGYTF.

The chain employs TRBV12-3 or TRBV12-4 and TRBJ2-1, with D perhaps TRBD2 (6 bases). The CDR3 consists of 17 residues. Trimming took 5 bases from V and 0 from J, leaving 17 bases between them. CDR3 sequence reads: CASSGEVLQSSYNEQFF. CDR3 sequence (DNA): TGTGCCAGCAGTGGGGAGGTTCTCCAGAGCTCCTACAATGAGCAGTTCTTC.

This clonotype has only a few counts. The chain is built from TRBV5-1 and TRBJ2-3; no clear D. The CDR3 extends over 15 amino acids. The germline CDR1 and CDR2 sequences are SGHRS and YFSETQ. The V and J ends lost 0 bases and 1 base respectively, with 9 bases between them. The CDR3 coding sequence is TGCGCCAGCAGCTTGGATCTTGGGGGCACAGATACGCAGTATTTT. Its translation is CASSLDLGGTDTQYF.

In its sample, this clonotype was seen many times. This chain joins TRBV27 and TRBJ2-1; the D gene is possibly TRBD1 (6 bases). The CDR3 is made up of 16 amino acids. V was pared by 7 bases and J by 10 bases, with 26 bases between. The V gene's germline CDR1 is MNHEY and CDR2 SMNVEV (reference sequence). The CDR3 nucleotides are TGTGCCAGCACCGCGCAGGGGCTAGCCCTCCTCGGCGAGCAGTTCTTC. Amino acid sequence: CASTAQGLALLGEQFF.

This clonotype came up a few times. The chain combines TRBV20-1 with TRBJ1-1; possibly TRBD1 for D (6 bases). The V end lost 0 bases, the J end lost 2 bases, and 13 bases lay between the germline ends. The CDR3 spans 15 residues. Germline V gives CDR1 DFQATT, CDR2 SNEGSKA (reference sequence). CDR3 nucleotide sequence: TGCAGTGCTAGAGATCCGAAACAGGGCAACACTGAAGCTTTCTTT. Amino acid sequence: CSARDPKQGNTEAFF.

V is TRBV4-2 and J is TRBJ2-7; perhaps D is TRBD1 or TRBD2 (6 bases each). The CDR3 sequence is 16 residues long. Germline V gene sequence: CDR1 LGHNA, CDR2 YNFKEQ. Trimming left V 3 bases short and J 3 bases short, with 18 bases between. The CDR3, as DNA: TGTGCCAGCAGCCAGGAGACAGGAGGAGGGATCTACGAGCAGTACTTC. Protein product: CASSQETGGGIYEQYF.

This clonotype was seen only a few times. This chain connects TRBV4-3 to TRBJ2-7; 11 positions match TRBD1. Germline CDR1 reads LGHNA; CDR2 reads YSLEER. Unmatched junction bases numbered 4, after V lost 2 bases and J lost 4 bases. The CDR3 sequence is 15 residues long. As DNA, the CDR3 is TGCGCCAGCAGCCAAAAGGGGGACAGGGGGTACGAGCAGTACTTC. It yields the protein CASSQKGDRGYEQYF.

Turning to this clonotype: Mismatch with germline at one junction end may stem from a read error. J is TRBJ2-6 and V is TRBV28, with 7 bases aligning to TRBD1. CDR3 length: 18 amino acids. CDR1 is MDHEN and CDR2 is SYDVKM in the germline V gene. CDR3 sequence reads: CASRAGGHFSSGANILTF. The CDR3 DNA sequence: TGTGCCAGCAGAGCAGGGGGACACTTCAGCTCTGGGGCCAACATCCTGACTTTC.

The chain joins TRBV13 to TRBJ2-7, with D perhaps TRBD2 (5 bases). Germline CDR1 is PRHDT and CDR2 is FYEKMQ (reference sequence). Trimming removed 5 bases at V and 4 bases at J, with 15 bases between. The CDR3 has 14 residues. CDR3 nucleotides: TGTGCCAGCAGCCCATCAGGACTTGGATACGAGCAGTACTTC. Translating it yields CASSPSGLGYEQYF.

The chain has TRBV25-1 and TRBJ2-7; unclear D gene. Germline CDR1 is MGHDK and CDR2 is SYGVNS. The V and J ends lost 0 bases and 2 bases respectively, with 5 bases between them. CDR3 length: 13 residues. The CDR3 DNA reads as TGTGCCAGCAGTGAATACGGTACCTACGAGCAGTACTTC. Amino acids: CASSEYGTYEQYF.

V and J are TRBV15 and TRBJ2-3, with D perhaps given as TRBD1 or TRBD2 (5 bases each). Looked up from germline, CDR1 is LNHNV and CDR2 is YYDKDF (reference sequence). V lost 3 bases and J lost 2, with 12 bases in between. This CDR3 is 15 amino acids long. The CDR3 loop is CATSRMGDHTDTQYF. CDR3 coding DNA: TGTGCCACCAGCAGGATGGGGGACCACACAGATACGCAGTATTTT.

Points on this clonotype: It is likely a read error, because the conserved phenylalanine at the end of the CDR3 is missing. This chain links TRBV20-1 with TRBJ1-1; 8 bases align to TRBD1. The germline V gene encodes CDR1 DFQATT and CDR2 SNEGSKA (reference sequence). CDR3 length equals 13 residues. The CDR3 sequence is CSWAGQADTEAFS. CDR3 nucleotide sequence: TGCAGCTGGGCGGGACAGGCGGACACTGAAGCTTTCTCT.

This clonotype showed up many times. The J gene is TRBJ2-2, the V gene TRBV7-2; D is perhaps TRBD1 or TRBD2 (5 bases each). CDR3 size: 15 residues. From germline, CDR1 is SGHTA and CDR2 FQGNSA. V lost 6 bases, J lost 1 base, and 12 bases lay in between. CDR3 DNA: TGTGCCAGCAGGAGGGTCCAGGGGAACACCGGGGAGCTGTTTTTT. This encodes CASRRVQGNTGELFF.

This clonotype has ten or more counts. The rearrangement links TRBV6-2 or TRBV6-3 to TRBJ2-1; 8 bases fit TRBD1. Germline CDR1 MNHEY, CDR2 SVGEGT. This CDR3 is 15 amino acids long. V lost 6 bases and J lost 0; bases outside the gene matches: 4. CDR3 DNA: TGTGCCAGCAGCATACAGGGGGTCTCCTACAATGAGCAGTTCTTC. Its translation: CASSIQGVSYNEQFF.

This clonotype was picked up one time. The chain recombines TRBV4-1 with TRBJ2-7; TRBD2 aligns across 11 bases. The germline gives CDR1 MGHRA, CDR2 YSYEKL. V dropped 0 bases and J dropped 0; count of bases not matched to a gene: 19. CDR3 length: 22 amino acids. The CDR3 bases are TGCGCCAGCAGCCAAGACCACCGATCCACGGGACTAGCGGAATTAAGCTCCTACGAGCAGTACTTC. This sequence encodes CASSQDHRSTGLAELSSYEQYF.

This clonotype was seen at least ten times. The rearrangement links TRBV20-1 to TRBJ2-3, with 8 nucleotides matching TRBD2. Losses at the gene ends were 3 bases for V and 1 base for J; bases not matched to a gene: 3. Germline V lookup: CDR1 DFQATT, CDR2 SNEGSKA (reference sequence). This CDR3 region has 14 residues. For the CDR3, the DNA is TGCAGTGCTAGCGGGAGGGCTGGCACAGATACGCAGTATTTT. This sequence encodes CSASGRAGTDTQYF.

The chain employs TRBV30 and TRBJ1-2, with a possible D match to TRBD1 (5 bases). Germline CDR1 reads GTSNPN; CDR2 reads SVGIG (reference sequence). V lost 5 bases, J lost 2 bases, and 18 bases lay in between. The CDR3 spans 15 residues. The CDR3 spells CAWGLDRPRNYGYTF. CDR3 coding DNA: TGTGCCTGGGGCCTTGACAGACCCAGGAACTATGGCTACACCTTC.

This chain links TRBV12-3 or TRBV12-4 with TRBJ1-5; D might be TRBD1 (5 bases). Trimming removed 4 bases from V and 4 bases from J, with 11 bases in between. The CDR3 covers 14 residues. The CDR3 nucleotides are TGTGCCAGCAGTTCTACAGGTTGGAATCAGCCCCAGCATTTT. Its protein is CASSSTGWNQPQHF.